This T cell receptor beta chain was observed in a study of technical replicates of blood from a few donors. Assay: immunoSEQ multiplex PCR; the TCRdb copy retains only in-frame clones and omits some. The data hold 68,000 or so clones, with approximately 90% observed a single time. The CDR3 covers 16 residues. Germline loops: CDR1 SNHLY, CDR2 FYNNEI. The V gene lost 8 bases and the J gene lost 3 bases, with 22 bases spanning the gap. The receptor's source is a human donor in good health. Some clones in this sample may be carry-over from other donors' samples. The chain is built from TRBV2 and TRBJ2-5; D ambiguous. Source material: PBMCs. The CDR3 loop is CASGLRLVKYKETQYF. The CDR3 bases are TGTGCCAGCGGTCTTCGATTAGTAAAATATAAAGAGACCCAGTACTTC. Drawing the rest from reference TRBV2 and TRBJ2-5, the complete variable domain is EPEVTQTPSHQVTQMGQEVILRCVPISNHLYFYWYRQILGQKVEFLVSFYNNEISEKSEIFDDQFSVERPDGSNFTLKIRSTKLEDSAMYFCASGLRLVKYKETQYFGPGTRLLVL.